The subject of this entry is one TCR beta chain. The antigen it recognizes is unknown. Base quality data are lacking; no much larger clone is found one base away. The entry originates in a study of T cell responses to AZD1222 COVID-19 vaccine (TCRdb year 2021). Study-level background: AZD1222 recipients whose second dose came at about 4 weeks and those whose second dose came at about 12 weeks were combined into one group, since spike-specific TCR depth and breadth did not differ between the two schedules. Trial participants were enrolled by age into 18-55, 56-69 and 70-plus year subgroups, with around 140, 26 and 57 TCR-sequenced participants respectively. A total of just over 230 trial participants underwent TCR sequencing, of whom about 200 had received two doses of AZD1222 and some 26 had received two doses of the MenACWY control vaccine.

The full study reports these points: After two AZD1222 doses, spike-specific TCR breadth and depth were significantly higher than at day 0 and than in MenACWY recipients. Nearly half of unique spike-specific TCRs reportedly recognized epitopes outside regions mutated in the B.1.351 and B.1.1.7 variants. Conclusions about previously exposed vaccinees are limited because only a handful of AZD1222 recipients were SARS-CoV-2 seropositive at baseline. The vaccine-associated CD4 TCRs covered the entire spike protein, and the dominant responses fell in regions 160-218 and 743-854. Participants were mostly white British and included more females than males, and it was suggested by the authors that clonal diversity may have been underestimated. In the small 56-69-year group, the increase in depth fell short of significance, most likely because of low power. Because no samples from the day 14 peak response were available, repertoires could be characterized only after the peak T cell response.

The CDR3 regions of human TCRbeta chains were analyzed by immunosequencing. Per the original workflow: Repertoire TCRs were checked for matches against a reference library of SARS-CoV-2-specific TCRs that had been generated using the MIRA antigen-specificity platform. Breadth was defined as the fraction of unique TCRs that were SARS-CoV-2-associated, and depth was defined as the fraction of total T cells that were SARS-CoV-2-associated. Each spike-specific TCR was assigned to its reactive spike region and to a CD4 or CD8 class using the MIRA data. Log10-transformed breadth and depth values were compared by one-way ANOVA with Sidak's multiple comparisons tests. In TCRdb, the immuneACCESS table is reduced to in-frame sequences with V and J assigned. These tables do not hold every clone; where another copy was compared, an unresolved V gene accounts for under half, and the others remain unexplained. Clonal size and the V and J genes are those of that table, whereas D and trimming came from the DNA. The sample has under 150,000 clones on record, approximately 90% of them singletons. The ten top clones hold around 5% of the sample.

From a lookup of the germline V gene, CDR1 and CDR2 are MNHEY and SVGAGI. Relative to germline, V is 5 bases shorter and J is 3 bases shorter, with 13 bases between their ends. Inclusive of the bounding cysteine and phenylalanine, the CDR3 is 14 residues long. Of all the DNA, just the CDR3 is kept, 42 bases in frame from base 1. What the time point label conveys for this sample: baseline before first vaccination. Samples from vaccinated people were obtained from the UK trials COV001 and COV002, which included a single-blind randomized controlled phase 2/3 trial of AZD1222 (ChAdOx1 nCoV-19) in healthy adults. For TCRbeta chain sequencing, PBMC samples were collected from trial participants at day 0 and at day 28 after the second dose.

This sample comprised peripheral blood, obtained on day 0 of AZD1222 vaccination. The chain is assembled from TRBV6-5 and TRBJ1-1; the D region possibly corresponds to TRBD1 (5 bases align). This clonotype was obtained from an adult in good health. The nucleotide sequence is TGTGCCAGCAGTCCCCAGGTGGGGGACACTGAAGCTTTCTTT. It specifies CASSPQVGDTEAFF.